The T cell receptor (beta chain) described here comes from a study of beta chain features in type 1 diabetes. Study-wide findings and caveats: Moderate yet significant TCRB CDR3 shortening was seen in Type 1 diabetes patients in all four CD4+ subsets.

Of the isolated RNA, all was reverse transcribed, and so the sequenced material was expressed TCRB transcripts. Libraries were prepared by immunoSEQ multiplex PCR; TCRdb keeps only in-frame clonotypes and omits some of them. The sample consists of about 370,000 clones, around 15% of them appearing once. Comment on this clone: Its cognate antigen is unknown. Its ends do not fully match the called genes, so a read error is possible.

Sequenced sample: naive CD4+ T cells from blood. This TCR derives from a young woman in good health.

Written as DNA, the CDR3 is TGTGCCAGCACCTTGAACAGGGGCGACACTGAAGCTTTCTTT. Translation gives CASTLNRGDTEAFF. The rearrangement uses TRBV5-6 and TRBJ1-1, with 7 bases lining up with TRBD1. This CDR3 has 14 residues. Germline assignment: CDR1 SGHDT and CDR2 YYEEEE.